This TCR beta chain was sequenced in a study of CD8+ T cells in alopecia areata. Study background: Treated patients were given oral tofacitinib, which was dosed at 5 to 10 mg twice daily. Study-level points and caveats: Lesional scalp exceeded normal scalp in clonality, especially in alopecia totalis/universalis.

RNA extraction was followed by reverse transcription into cDNA, which acted as the sequencing template. Libraries were prepared by immunoSEQ multiplex PCR; TCRdb keeps only in-frame clonotypes and omits some of them. The sample lists over 100,000 clones, approximately 49% occurring once. The CDR3 is 15 residues long. Losses at the gene ends were 0 bases for V and 2 bases for J; bases not matched to a gene: 4. Germline V lookup: CDR1 SGHRS, CDR2 YFSETQ. As to this clone: Its antigen is currently unknown.

The chain employs TRBV5-1 and TRBJ2-7; TRBD2 matches 8 bases. The TCR originated in a human donor with alopecia areata. Sequencing was performed on CD8+ T cells sorted from blood, taken at week 0. The CDR3 coding sequence is TGCGCCAGCAGCTTGGAGATAGCGGGAACCTACGAGCAGTACTTC. This gives the protein CASSLEIAGTYEQYF.